The 23 T cell receptor beta chains below were found in one sample sequenced in a study of shared clonotypes between healthy human individuals. Assay used: immunoSEQ multiplex PCR; TCRdb lists only in-frame clones, some missing. This sample has some 900,000 clones, with approximately 80% found just once. The source material was memory CD4+ T cells sorted from blood. Subset described: CD45RA-negative fraction. Receptor source: a man aged 18-30 years in good health.

This chain connects TRBV7-2 to TRBJ2-3; D possibly corresponds to TRBD1 (6 bases). The CDR3 runs 15 residues. Germline V gives CDR1 SGHTA, CDR2 FQGNSA. Trimming stripped 2 bases from V and 1 base from J, with 10 bases between. The CDR3 sequence is CASSLSRGRTDTQYF. The CDR3 coding sequence is TGTGCCAGCAGCTTATCCAGGGGACGCACAGATACGCAGTATTTT.

As concerns this clone: Other DNA sequences in the sample encode the same CDR3. The V gene is TRBV5-6, the J gene TRBJ2-7, with 8 bases that match TRBD1. Per the germline V gene, CDR1 is SGHDT and CDR2 is YYEEEE. J lost 2 bases, V lost 3 bases, and 4 bases had no gene match. The CDR3 totals 14 residues. The CDR3 reads CASSSGTGAYEQYF. The CDR3 DNA sequence: TGTGCCAGCAGCTCCGGGACAGGCGCCTACGAGCAGTACTTC. Drawing the rest from reference TRBV5-6 and TRBJ2-7, the complete variable domain is DAGVTQSPTHLIKTRGQQVTLRCSPKSGHDTVSWYQQALGQGPQFIFQYYEEEERQRGNFPDRFSGHQFPNYSSELNVNALLLGDSALYLCASSSGTGAYEQYFGPGTRLTVT.

This clone was observed a few times. The chain is built from TRBV7-2 and TRBJ2-3, with D unresolved. CDR1 and CDR2 from the germline V gene are SGHTA and FQGNSA. Trimming removed 4 bases from V and 2 bases from J, with 10 bases in between. This CDR3 region has 14 residues. CDR3 DNA sequence: TGTGCCAGCAGCTCCGAAGGGTTCACAGATACGCAGTATTTT. Its translation is CASSSEGFTDTQYF.

The rearrangement uses TRBV9 and TRBJ2-3, with no clear D. CDR1 and CDR2 (germline): SGDLS, YYNGEE. V gave up 0 bases and J gave up 1 base, with 15 bases separating them. The CDR3 is 17 amino acids. CDR3 loop: CASSVGSWTAGTDTQYF. As DNA, the CDR3 is TGTGCCAGCAGCGTAGGGTCTTGGACGGCGGGCACAGATACGCAGTATTTT.

The chain is built from TRBV2 and TRBJ2-5; 8 nucleotides agree with TRBD2. The V gene end was trimmed by 8 bases and the J gene end by 4 bases; junction bases not matched to a gene: 6. Germline assignment: CDR1 SNHLY and CDR2 FYNNEI. The CDR3 covers 13 residues. The CDR3 coding sequence is TGTGCCAGCTCTCGGGGGGGCCCAGAGACCCAGTACTTC. This sequence encodes CASSRGGPETQYF.

A single count supports this clone. The chain employs TRBV11-2 and TRBJ2-3; D may be TRBD2 (5 bases). V was trimmed by 5 bases and J by 4 bases, leaving 19 bases between them. Looked up from germline, CDR1 is SGHAT and CDR2 is FQNNGV. This CDR3 region has 16 residues. In DNA form, the CDR3 reads TGTGCCAGCAGCCCGCTCGGTTCGTGGCGGGCAGATACGCAGTATTTT. Its protein product is CASSPLGSWRADTQYF.

The chain is built from TRBV27 and TRBJ1-5; the match to TRBD1 covers 8 bases. The CDR3 runs to 13 residues. Germline V gene sequence: CDR1 MNHEY, CDR2 SMNVEV (reference sequence). J lost 11 bases, V lost 6 bases, and 9 bases had no gene match. CDR3 in amino acids: CASRMTGDGAQHF. DNA of the CDR3: TGTGCCAGCAGAATGACAGGGGATGGGGCCCAGCATTTT.

The chain combines TRBV5-4 with TRBJ2-1; 10 bases map to TRBD2. Germline trimming cut 4 bases from V and 1 base from J; bases unmatched to any gene: 5. Per germline, CDR1 SGHNT and CDR2 YYREEE (reference sequence). The CDR3 is 16 residues long. CDR3 residues: CASSPSTSGSYNEQFF. DNA of the CDR3: TGTGCCAGCAGCCCGTCGACTAGCGGGTCCTACAATGAGCAGTTCTTC.

This chain connects TRBV5-4 to TRBJ2-1; the D gene could be TRBD1 or TRBD2 (6 bases each). The CDR3 is 15 amino acids. Germline V CDR1 and CDR2: SGHNT, YYREEE (reference sequence). Trimming left V 4 bases short and J 8 bases short, with 19 bases between. CDR3 sequence: CASSQDGTPGDEQFF. CDR3 nucleotides: TGTGCCAGCAGCCAGGATGGGACACCGGGGGATGAGCAGTTCTTC.

This sequence joins TRBV10-3 and TRBJ2-2, with D possibly being TRBD1 (6 bases). The CDR3 is made up of 14 amino acids. Trimming stripped 6 bases from V and 1 base from J, with 9 bases between. The germline gives CDR1 ENHRY, CDR2 SYGVKD. DNA of the CDR3: TGTGCCATCAGATCGGGACAGAACACCGGGGAGCTGTTTTTT. Translating it yields CAIRSGQNTGELFF.

This chain links TRBV10-1 with TRBJ1-6; no clear D gene. Trimming took off 3 bases at V and 9 bases at J, with 6 bases between the two ends. The CDR3 runs to 12 residues. Looked up from germline, CDR1 is WNHNN and CDR2 is SYGVQD (reference sequence). The CDR3 is CASSDWSSPLHF. DNA for the CDR3: TGCGCCAGCAGTGATTGGAGTTCACCCCTCCACTTT.

This clone was detected a few times. The rearrangement uses TRBV11-3 and TRBJ2-7, with TRBD2 as a possible D gene (6 bases). V shed 5 bases and J shed 3 bases, with 11 bases lying between them. The germline CDR1 and CDR2 sequences are SGHNT and YENEEA. This CDR3 is built from 13 residues. The CDR3 DNA sequence: TGTGCCAGCAGCACGGGAGACAGCTACGAGCAGTACTTC. Protein sequence: CASSTGDSYEQYF.

V is TRBV5-4 and J is TRBJ2-5; tentatively, D is TRBD1 (6 bases). V was shortened by 4 bases and J by 5 bases, with 9 bases between the two germline ends. The CDR3 length is 12 residues. The germline V gene has CDR1 SGHNT and CDR2 YYREEE (reference sequence). CDR3 DNA sequence: TGTGCCAGCAGCGTTGACAGGGAGACCCAGTACTTC. This encodes CASSVDRETQYF.

The chain combines TRBV6-1 with TRBJ1-2, with D perhaps matching TRBD1 (5 bases). The germline gives CDR1 MNHNS, CDR2 SASEGT. The CDR3 runs 14 residues. Trimming removed 3 bases from V and 3 bases from J, with 11 bases in between. The CDR3 nucleotides read TGTGCCAGCAGTGAGGGGGGTAAGGACTATGGCTACACCTTC. Translated: CASSEGGKDYGYTF.

This clone was observed a few times. This sequence joins TRBV10-3 and TRBJ1-6, with D uncertain. The CDR3 totals 12 residues. The ends were cut back, 4 bases at V and 9 bases at J, with 7 bases in the middle. Germline lookup yields CDR1 ENHRY and CDR2 SYGVKD. As DNA, the CDR3 is TGTGCCATCAGTGGCCCCCTTTCACCCCTCCACTTT. Protein: CAISGPLSPLHF.

On this clone: In the same sample, other DNA sequences code for this CDR3. The chain links TRBV28 to TRBJ1-5; no clear D gene. Germline loops: CDR1 MDHEN, CDR2 SYDVKM. V lost 3 bases and J 7 bases, leaving 10 bases between the germline ends. The CDR3 totals 13 residues. The CDR3 sequence is CASSLGGSQPQHF. The CDR3 DNA reads TGTGCCAGCAGTTTGGGAGGATCGCAGCCCCAGCATTTT. The entire variable domain, with the rest obtained from reference TRBV28 and TRBJ1-5, is as follows: DVKVTQSSRYLVKRTGEKVFLECVQDMDHENMFWYRQDPGLGLRLIYFSYDVKMKEKGDIPEGYSVSREKKERFSLILESASTNQTSMYLCASSLGGSQPQHFGDGTRLSIL.

The table lists this clone with a count of one. V is TRBV6-1 and J is TRBJ1-2; 7 bases are a match to TRBD1. Germline lookup yields CDR1 MNHNS and CDR2 SASEGT. Trimming removed 4 bases from V and 2 bases from J; junction bases left unmatched: 7. The CDR3 runs 15 residues. CDR3 region: CASSARDSANYGYTF. The CDR3 nucleotides read TGTGCCAGCAGTGCCCGGGACAGCGCGAACTATGGCTACACCTTC.

The V call is TRBV5-5, the J call TRBJ2-3; TRBD2 matches at 12 bases. The germline CDR1 and CDR2 sequences are SGHKS and YYEKEE (reference sequence). V trimming: 4 bases; J trimming: 6 bases; junction bases outside the gene matches: 9. This CDR3 is 16 amino acids long. The CDR3 region is CASSPGLAGLRDTQYF. For the CDR3, the DNA is TGTGCCAGCAGCCCCGGACTAGCGGGGCTTAGGGATACGCAGTATTTT. Filled out from reference TRBV5-5 and TRBJ2-3, the complete variable domain reads DAGVTQSPTHLIKTRGQQVTLRCSPISGHKSVSWYQQVLGQGPQFIFQYYEKEERGRGNFPDRFSARQFPNYSSELNVNALLLGDSALYLCASSPGLAGLRDTQYFGPGTRLTVL.

The chain recombines TRBV15 with TRBJ2-1; no clear D. The germline CDR1 and CDR2 sequences are LNHNV and YYDKDF (reference sequence). The CDR3 totals 12 residues. Trimming took off 5 bases at V and 14 bases at J, with 16 bases between the two ends. Written as DNA, the CDR3 is TGTGCCACCAGCGCCCATAAGGGTCCCGAGTTCTTC. Translating gives CATSAHKGPEFF. Supplemented by reference TRBV15 and TRBJ2-1, the full variable domain reads DAMVIQNPRYQVTQFGKPVTLSCSQTLNHNVMYWYQQKSSQAPKLLFHYYDKDFNNEADTPDNFQSRRPNTSFCFLDIRSPGLGDTAMYLCATSAHKGPEFFGPGTRLTVL.

The chain recombines TRBV27 with TRBJ1-1, with a weak D call TRBD1 (5 bases). Looked up from germline, CDR1 is MNHEY and CDR2 is SMNVEV (reference sequence). This CDR3 is built from 18 residues. V lost 2 bases to trimming and J lost 0 bases, with 19 bases between them. DNA for the CDR3: TGTGCCAGCAGTTTAGCCGGGGGAGCCTTCGGAATGAACACTGAAGCTTTCTTT. It translates to CASSLAGGAFGMNTEAFF.

As regards this clone: A junction end diverges from the germline sequence, so it may reflect a read error. V usage is TRBV29-1 and J usage is TRBJ2-5; D ambiguous. CDR1 SQVTM and CDR2 ANQGSEA come from the germline V gene. CDR3 size: 14 residues. The DNA of the CDR3 is TGCAGCGTTGAAGATGGCCAGGTACAAGGGACCCAGTACTTC. Translating gives CSVEDGQVQGTQYF.

The V gene is TRBV19, the J gene TRBJ1-4, with D possibly matching TRBD1 (5 bases). Germline V gene lookup returns CDR1 LNHDA and CDR2 SQIVND (reference sequence). This CDR3 has 19 amino acids. V was cut by 4 bases and J by 4 bases, with 25 bases left in between. CDR3 in amino acids: CASSSVRDPELGGNEKLFF. CDR3 coding DNA: TGTGCCAGTAGTAGTGTCCGGGACCCAGAACTCGGGGGTAATGAAAAACTGTTTTTT.

V is TRBV30 and J is TRBJ2-7; a weak D match, TRBD1 (6 bases). Germline CDR1 and CDR2: GTSNPN and SVGIG (reference sequence). Between the trimmed V and J ends, which lost 2 bases and 2 bases, there was a span of 10 bases. This CDR3 comprises 13 residues. The CDR3 nucleotides read TGTGCCTGGAGTCTTGACAGGACCTACGAGCAGTACTTC. This encodes CAWSLDRTYEQYF.